The clone carrying this T cell receptor beta chain was seen only a few times. The antigen remains undetermined. Each CDR3 protein gets one entry after TCRdb re-called the 5' RACE reads with MiXCR. Found here are 500,000 to 550,000 distinct CDR3 sequences, approximately 11% of them singletons; the top ten hold around 7%. This specimen belongs to a study of CD8 T cells in ankylosing spondylitis. General study results and limits: In ankylosing spondylitis blood, a motif of 7 to 9 highly homologous TCR beta variants appeared characteristic.

Specimen: blood, either unsorted or a sorted T cell fraction (not recorded which). The receptor comes from a male donor with ankylosing spondylitis.

The CDR3 region has the DNA TGCGCCAGCACACAGGGGCTGACTGAAGCTTTCTTT. Translating it yields CASTQGLTEAFF. V usage is TRBV10-2 and J usage is TRBJ1-1; 7 nucleotides agree with TRBD1. This CDR3 has 12 residues. The V segment lost 7 bases and the J segment 5 bases; nucleotides outside the gene matches: 4. From germline, CDR1 is WSHSY and CDR2 SAAADI.